The clone carrying this TCR beta chain was seen only a few times. The CDR3 is 13 residues long. CDR1 and CDR2 from the germline V gene are GTSNPN and SVGIG (reference sequence). Trimming cost V 0 bases and J 5 bases, with 10 bases left between them. This sample stems from a study of T cell changes during pregnancy in multiple sclerosis. Sequencing was performed with immunoSEQ multiplex PCR; in TCRdb, only in-frame clones are kept and a portion is missing. The table includes some 54,000 clones, 90% to 95% detected once. The sample here was CD8+ T cells from peripheral blood mononuclear cells, taken in the third trimester of pregnancy. The rearrangement joins TRBV30 to TRBJ1-1, with a weak D call TRBD1 (6 bases). This receptor was obtained from a female donor with multiple sclerosis, enrolled in a pregnancy study. In DNA, the CDR3 is TGTGCCTGGAGTGTTCAGGGGAAAACTGAAGCTTTCTTT. This gives the protein CAWSVQGKTEAFF.